The T cell receptor beta chain described here comes from a study of CD8 T cells in Susac syndrome. TCR beta sequencing covered blood CD8+ and CD4+ T cells. With random hexamers, 0.5 to 1 ug RNA was reverse transcribed. From the immunoSEQ multiplex PCR reads, TCRdb called clonotypes with MiXCR, one entry per CDR3 protein. The repertoire holds 170,000 or so distinct CDR3 sequences, with around 94% as singletons. Germline V gene lookup returns CDR1 MNHEY and CDR2 SVGAGI. CDR3 length: 13 residues. V was trimmed by 3 bases and J by 2 bases, leaving 8 bases between them. Input material: CD4+ T cells from PBMCs. V usage is TRBV6-5 and J usage is TRBJ2-7; no clear D gene. The source is a human donor with Susac syndrome. DNA for the CDR3: TGTGCCAGCAGTTATAGTGGTACCTACGAGCAGTACTTC. Its protein is CASSYSGTYEQYF.